The following is a TCR beta chain sequence with its context. These data originate in a study of blood T cell repertoires in COVID-19. Here immunoSEQ multiplex PCR was the method, and the copy in TCRdb shows in-frame clones only, minus some. In the table there are approximately 230,000 clones, roughly 89% of which are singletons. The ends were cut back, 0 bases at V and 2 bases at J, with 17 bases in the middle. The germline V gene has CDR1 SGDLS and CDR2 YYNGEE. This CDR3 is 17 amino acids long. This sequence was found in a man aged 25-45 years who had recovered from COVID-19. The chain uses TRBV9 and TRBJ2-5; perhaps TRBD2 as D (5 bases). Source material: peripheral blood. The CDR3 nucleotides are TGTGCCAGCAGCGTAGCGGCTCCCTCCACGGGGCAAGAGACCCAGTACTTC. It yields the protein CASSVAAPSTGQETQYF.